This T cell receptor (beta chain) was recovered during a study of T cells after yellow fever vaccination. The CDR3 loop spans 14 amino acids. V lost 3 bases and J 8 bases, leaving 14 bases between the germline ends. The germline V gene encodes CDR1 SGHRS and CDR2 YFSETQ. TCRdb passed the 5' RACE reads through MiXCR, listing each CDR3 protein once. The sample lists around 310,000 distinct CDR3 sequences; 8% to 10% were seen once. The chain couples TRBV5-1 to TRBJ1-4, with D tentatively TRBD1 (6 bases). This receptor was taken from a man aged 18 to 30 who received the YFV17D yellow fever vaccine. The sample here was PBMCs, taken on the day of the first yellow fever vaccination. DNA for the CDR3: TGCGCCAGCAGCTCGAGGGGGGCTCAAGAAAAACTGTTTTTT. Translating it yields CASSSRGAQEKLFF. Full variable domain (rest looked up from reference TRBV5-1 and TRBJ1-4): KAGVTQTPRYLIKTRGQQVTLSCSPISGHRSVSWYQQTPGQGLQFLFEYFSETQRNKGNFPGRFSGRQFSNSRSEMNVSTLELGDSALYLCASSSRGAQEKLFFGSGTQLSVL.